This T cell receptor (beta chain) comes out of a study of cytomegalovirus exposure and HLA in healthy donors. Study-wide context: Researchers previously reported finding more than 100 million unique TCR beta sequences from roughly 170 million T cells. Within the Caucasian-associated ancestry cluster were 81% of the approximately 400 genotyped donors. Whole-study results and caveats: Later analysis associated a missense DCLRE1C variant with TCR beta V- and J-gene trimming.

As for this clone: Its antigen remains unknown.

The CDR3 covers 14 residues. Germline V lookup: CDR1 SNHLY, CDR2 FYNNEI. The ends were cut back, 4 bases at V and 2 bases at J, with 9 bases in the middle. In the PCR, 60 Vbeta and 13 Jbeta primers were used. Only in-frame clones appear in the TCRdb table, and some are missing; sequencing was by immunoSEQ multiplex PCR. The sample lists around 150,000 clones, around 75% occurring once. V is TRBV2 and J is TRBJ2-1; D is unresolved. Sequenced: PBMCs. The sequence was obtained from a man between 18 and 35 years old in good health and CMV-seronegative. CDR3 protein: CASSVERAYNEQFF. The CDR3 coding sequence is TGTGCCAGCAGTGTCGAGCGCGCCTACAATGAGCAGTTCTTC.